This entry concerns a single TCR beta chain. The CDR3 has 19 amino acids. Deletions cut 3 bases from V and 1 base from J, with 24 bases between. CDR1 and CDR2 from the germline V gene are SEHNR and FQNEAQ (reference sequence). The data were obtained in a study of shared clonotypes between healthy human individuals. Some clones are missing from TCRdb's copy, which holds only in-frame ones; the method was immunoSEQ multiplex PCR. The table has approximately 330,000 clones, more than 60% seen once. The J gene is TRBJ1-1, the V gene TRBV7-9; TRBD1 is a possible D gene (5 bases). The sample consisted of memory CD4+ T cells sorted from blood. Noted subset: CD45RA-negative fraction. This clonotype originated in a man under 40 in good health. CDR3 DNA sequence: TGTGCCAGCAGCTTCCCCTCTAGGGAGGGGCGGGGTACGAACACTGAAGCTTTCTTT. The encoded protein is CASSFPSREGRGTNTEAFF.